The source of this TCR beta chain is a study of human T cells and chemical hapten exposure. During construction of the library, unique molecular identifiers were attached to individual cDNA molecules for quantitative, reproducible TCR counting. One entry per CDR3 protein, called by TCRdb with MiXCR from the RACE reads. Of around 71,000 distinct CDR3 sequences listed, roughly 9.2% are singletons. Time point specified: patch test 1, 2 weeks after DPC sensitization. As to treatment: therapeutic diphenylcyclopropenone sensitization with weekly scalp DPC. The germline V gene has CDR1 ENHRY and CDR2 SYGVKD. V was cut by 6 bases and J by 4 bases, with 15 bases left in between. The CDR3 extends over 14 amino acids. This clonotype was observed a handful of times.

Sequencing used whole blood, obtained in connection with sensitization to the hapten diphenylcyclopropenone (DPC). This chain connects TRBV10-3 to TRBJ1-1; D not resolved. The TCR was taken from a woman in her thirties or forties with alopecia areata. Some clones in this sample may be carry-over from other donors' samples. The CDR3 is CAISWTPEGTEAFF. The CDR3 nucleotides are TGTGCCATCAGCTGGACCCCAGAAGGCACTGAAGCTTTCTTT.